The 5 T cell receptor beta chains below come from one sample, sequenced in a study of blood T cell repertoires in COVID-19. Produced via immunoSEQ multiplex PCR; TCRdb's table is partial and in-frame only. The repertoire holds about 190,000 clones, with roughly four fifths as singletons. The sample taken for sequencing was peripheral blood. These receptors were obtained from a woman in her twenties or thirties with acute or convalescent COVID-19.

As DNA, the CDR3 is TGCAGCGTTGAAGATCAAACGGGGGGCGGATCAGGGAATGGCTACACCTTC. It is translated as CSVEDQTGGGSGNGYTF. The chain uses TRBV29-1 and TRBJ1-2, with D maybe TRBD1 (6 bases). The CDR3 runs to 17 residues. Per germline, CDR1 SQVTM and CDR2 ANQGSEA. Trimming pared 0 bases from V and 6 bases from J, leaving 23 bases between. The variable domain in full, completed from reference TRBV29-1 and TRBJ1-2, reads SAVISQKPSRDICQRGTSLTIQCQVDSQVTMMFWYRQQPGQSLTLIATANQGSEATYESGFVIDKFPISRPNLTFSTLTVSNMSPEDSSIYLCSVEDQTGGGSGNGYTFGSGTRLTVV.

J is TRBJ2-5 and V is TRBV7-2; 7 nucleotides align to TRBD2. Germline V gene lookup returns CDR1 SGHTA and CDR2 FQGNSA. V was pared by 3 bases and J by 5 bases, with 6 bases of the junction left unmatched. The CDR3 totals 14 residues. CDR3 sequence reads: CASSFGGRFETQYF. CDR3 sequence (DNA): TGTGCCAGCAGCTTTGGCGGGAGATTTGAGACCCAGTACTTC. The variable domain in full, with the rest retrieved from reference TRBV7-2 and TRBJ2-5, is GAGVSQSPSNKVTEKGKDVELRCDPISGHTALYWYRQSLGQGLEFLIYFQGNSAPDKSGLPSDRFSAERTGGSVSTLTIQRTQQEDSAVYLCASSFGGRFETQYFGPGTRLLVL.

V usage is TRBV4-3 and J usage is TRBJ1-5; 9 nucleotides match TRBD1. The germline CDR1 and CDR2 sequences are LGHNA and YSLEER. CDR3 length: 15 amino acids. Losses at the gene ends were 4 bases for V and 4 bases for J; bases not matched to a gene: 5. The CDR3 protein is CASSRDRDPNQPQHF. The CDR3 DNA reads as TGCGCCAGCAGCCGGGACAGGGACCCTAATCAGCCCCAGCATTTT.

J is TRBJ1-6 and V is TRBV5-1, with 8 bases matching TRBD1. The CDR3 loop spans 17 amino acids. Germline CDR1 is SGHRS and CDR2 is YFSETQ. Trimming at V came to 0 bases and at J to 6 bases, leaving 8 bases not matched to a gene. CDR3: CASSLGGQGVSNSPLHF. The CDR3 region has the DNA TGCGCCAGCAGCTTGGGTGGACAGGGAGTGAGTAATTCACCCCTCCACTTT.

The CDR3 here is CASSWIAGESTDTQYF. CDR3 bases: TGTGCCAGCAGCTGGATAGCGGGGGAAAGCACAGATACGCAGTATTTT. J is TRBJ2-3 and V is TRBV7-2; TRBD2 agrees at 9 bases. CDR1 is SGHTA, CDR2 FQGNSA, per germline. V lost 4 bases and J lost 0; bases outside the gene matches: 5. This CDR3 comprises 16 residues.